A selection of T cell receptor beta chains follows, all from one sample in a study of T-cell reconstitution after alpha-beta-depleted transplantation in children. TCRdb re-called the PCR reads through MiXCR, storing one row per CDR3 protein. The sample lists about 980,000 distinct CDR3 sequences; roughly 31% were seen once. The sequences come from PBMCs, mostly from graft donor cells, collected 360 days after TCRalphabeta/CD19-depleted stem cell transplant. The receptors derive from a boy less than two years old who had a stem cell transplant for SCID, so the T cells may come from the graft donor. The CDR3 runs from the conserved cysteine through the conserved F or W. Fields, in order: CDR3 DNA, CDR3 protein, J gene, clone size, V gene, D gene. D genes are given only for firm matches. Clone sizes are given selectively: once, few, many, or a class where the clone is expanded.

cdr3_nt: TGCGCCAGCAGCCGAAACAGGGGTCTAGCGGGGGGATCGACGGAGACCCAGTACTTC
cdr3_aa: CASSRNRGLAGGSTETQYF
j_call: TRBJ2-5
clone_size: few
v_call: TRBV5-1
d_call: TRBD2

cdr3_nt: TGTGCCAGCAGTGAAGGTTACCTCAATTTAGAGACCCAGTACTTC
cdr3_aa: CASSEGYLNLETQYF
j_call: TRBJ2-5
clone_size: few
v_call: TRBV2
d_call: .

cdr3_nt: TGTGCCAGCAGCTTATACCCGGCCGAGCAGTTCTTC
cdr3_aa: CASSLYPAEQFF
j_call: TRBJ2-1
clone_size: many
v_call: TRBV7-2
d_call: .

cdr3_nt: TGTGCCACCAAGAGGCGGGGGGGCCAATACGCCGGGGAGCTGTTTTTT
cdr3_aa: CATKRRGGQYAGELFF
j_call: TRBJ2-2
clone_size: few
v_call: TRBV24-1
d_call: TRBD2

cdr3_nt: TGCAGTGCAGATTCCTCTGGGGCCAACGTCCTGACTTTC
cdr3_aa: CSADSSGANVLTF
j_call: TRBJ2-6
clone_size: .
v_call: TRBV20-1
d_call: .

cdr3_nt: TGTGCCAGCAGTTACGGACTCATGAACACCGGGGAGCTGTTTTTT
cdr3_aa: CASSYGLMNTGELFF
j_call: TRBJ2-2
clone_size: .
v_call: TRBV6-5
d_call: .

cdr3_nt: TGTGCCACCAGCCCCCCGCTGGGCAGGGGAAGCAACGGGCAGTACTTC
cdr3_aa: CATSPPLGRGSNGQYF
j_call: TRBJ2-7
clone_size: .
v_call: TRBV15
d_call: .

cdr3_nt: TGTGCCAGCAGCTTAGGGGCTGGCAGGGAGGAAGAAAAACTGTTTTTT
cdr3_aa: CASSLGAGREEEKLFF
j_call: TRBJ1-4
clone_size: .
v_call: TRBV7-6
d_call: .

cdr3_nt: TGTGCCAGCAGTTTCGGGACAACAGGAGGCTACACCTTC
cdr3_aa: CASSFGTTGGYTF
j_call: TRBJ1-2
clone_size: .
v_call: TRBV12-3/TRBV12-4
d_call: .

cdr3_nt: TGTGCCAGCAGTTCAGGGGGCCCACACACAGATACGCAGTATTTT
cdr3_aa: CASSSGGPHTDTQYF
j_call: TRBJ2-3
clone_size: .
v_call: TRBV12-3/TRBV12-4
d_call: TRBD1

cdr3_nt: TGCGCCAGCAGTGAGTTCCATGAGCAGTTCTTC
cdr3_aa: CASSEFHEQFF
j_call: TRBJ2-1
clone_size: .
v_call: TRBV10-2
d_call: .

cdr3_nt: TGCGCCAGCAGCTTGGTCCCAGGGCTCGGGGAGCAGTACTTC
cdr3_aa: CASSLVPGLGEQYF
j_call: TRBJ2-7
clone_size: few
v_call: TRBV5-1
d_call: .

cdr3_nt: TGTGCCAGCAGGACGGGGGGATTCGACACCGGGGAGCTGTTTTTT
cdr3_aa: CASRTGGFDTGELFF
j_call: TRBJ2-2
clone_size: few
v_call: TRBV28
d_call: TRBD2

cdr3_nt: TGTGCCAGCAGTATACCCGTAGGCACAGATACGCAGTATTTT
cdr3_aa: CASSIPVGTDTQYF
j_call: TRBJ2-3
clone_size: .
v_call: TRBV12-3/TRBV12-4
d_call: .

cdr3_nt: TGCGCCAGCAGCCAACTGACAGTTAGCAATCAGCCCCAGCATTTT
cdr3_aa: CASSQLTVSNQPQHF
j_call: TRBJ1-5
clone_size: .
v_call: TRBV4-1
d_call: .

cdr3_nt: TGCGCCAGCAGCTTGAGTGAAGGGGGCGATGAAAAACTGTTTTTT
cdr3_aa: CASSLSEGGDEKLFF
j_call: TRBJ1-4
clone_size: few
v_call: TRBV5-1
d_call: TRBD1

cdr3_nt: TGTGCCAGCAGCTTGTCCGTGAACTCCTACGAGCAGTACTTC
cdr3_aa: CASSLSVNSYEQYF
j_call: TRBJ2-7
clone_size: many
v_call: TRBV7-6
d_call: .

cdr3_nt: TGTGCCAGCAGTCTTCCCCCGTCCAGGGCGAACACTGAAGCTTTCTTT
cdr3_aa: CASSLPPSRANTEAFF
j_call: TRBJ1-1
clone_size: .
v_call: TRBV6-1
d_call: .

cdr3_nt: TGTGCCAGCAGTGGACGGACGGTGAACACTGAAGCTTTCTTT
cdr3_aa: CASSGRTVNTEAFF
j_call: TRBJ1-1
clone_size: .
v_call: TRBV6-1
d_call: .

cdr3_nt: TGTGCCAGCAGCCCCCGCTCCCGGGGGAGCTCCTACGAGCAGTACTTC
cdr3_aa: CASSPRSRGSSYEQYF
j_call: TRBJ2-7
clone_size: many
v_call: TRBV11-1
d_call: .

cdr3_nt: TGCGCCAGCAGCCAAAGGGACAGGGATGCCGTCCTGACTTTC
cdr3_aa: CASSQRDRDAVLTF
j_call: TRBJ2-6
clone_size: .
v_call: TRBV4-1
d_call: TRBD1

cdr3_nt: TGTGCCAGCAGCCGGGGCGCTAGCGCGGCCACAGATACGCAGTATTTT
cdr3_aa: CASSRGASAATDTQYF
j_call: TRBJ2-3
clone_size: .
v_call: TRBV4-2
d_call: .

cdr3_nt: TGTGCCAGCAGTGACGACAGAACTAAGCAGTACTTC
cdr3_aa: CASSDDRTKQYF
j_call: TRBJ2-7
clone_size: .
v_call: TRBV11-2
d_call: .

cdr3_nt: TGTGCCAGTAGCATTCATCGGGGAATCGAGACCCAGTACTTC
cdr3_aa: CASSIHRGIETQYF
j_call: TRBJ2-5
clone_size: .
v_call: TRBV19
d_call: .

cdr3_nt: TGCAGCGTTGGGGCCGCCAGCAATAATGAAAAACTGTTTTTT
cdr3_aa: CSVGAASNNEKLFF
j_call: TRBJ1-4
clone_size: few
v_call: TRBV29-1
d_call: .

cdr3_nt: TGTGCCAGCAGGACAGGGGTGGACTACACCTTC
cdr3_aa: CASRTGVDYTF
j_call: TRBJ1-2
clone_size: .
v_call: TRBV28
d_call: TRBD1

cdr3_nt: TGTGCCAGCAGTCCTCCCAGGGCAACCTACGAGCAGTACTTC
cdr3_aa: CASSPPRATYEQYF
j_call: TRBJ2-7
clone_size: .
v_call: TRBV6-1
d_call: .

cdr3_nt: TGCAGTGTAGGGACAGCACCAAATGAAAAACTGTTTTTT
cdr3_aa: CSVGTAPNEKLFF
j_call: TRBJ1-4
clone_size: few
v_call: TRBV20-1
d_call: TRBD1

cdr3_nt: TGTGCCAGCAGCAAAGCCGGGGCCGGGAGGAACACTGAAGCTTTCTTT
cdr3_aa: CASSKAGAGRNTEAFF
j_call: TRBJ1-1
clone_size: once
v_call: TRBV21-1
d_call: .

cdr3_nt: TGCGCCAGCAGCCAGTCAGGGGCTTCGAGCACAGATACGCAGTATTTT
cdr3_aa: CASSQSGASSTDTQYF
j_call: TRBJ2-3
clone_size: few
v_call: TRBV4-3
d_call: .

cdr3_nt: TGTGCCAGCAGCCCGACGACAGGGGGACCCTATGGCTACACCTTC
cdr3_aa: CASSPTTGGPYGYTF
j_call: TRBJ1-2
clone_size: .
v_call: TRBV5-5
d_call: TRBD1

cdr3_nt: TGTGCCAGCAGCCAAGCTACCCGGGTAGCCCGATCCTACGAGCAGTACTTC
cdr3_aa: CASSQATRVARSYEQYF
j_call: TRBJ2-7
clone_size: many
v_call: TRBV4-2
d_call: .

cdr3_nt: TGTGCCAGCAGTTACGGTCCCCCCGACTACAATGAGCAGTTCTTC
cdr3_aa: CASSYGPPDYNEQFF
j_call: TRBJ2-1
clone_size: few
v_call: TRBV6-5
d_call: .

cdr3_nt: TGTGCCAGCTCACTGCCGCTCCTTGAAGCTTTCTTT
cdr3_aa: CASSLPLLEAFF
j_call: TRBJ1-1
clone_size: .
v_call: TRBV18
d_call: .

cdr3_nt: TGTGCCAGCAGCCAAGGATGGGTAGCGGGACGGAATGAGCAGTTCTTC
cdr3_aa: CASSQGWVAGRNEQFF
j_call: TRBJ2-1
clone_size: .
v_call: TRBV3-1
d_call: TRBD2

cdr3_nt: TGTGCCAGCAGTCTCGACCCTTCCGGTCAGCCCCAGCATTTT
cdr3_aa: CASSLDPSGQPQHF
j_call: TRBJ1-5
clone_size: .
v_call: TRBV2
d_call: .

cdr3_nt: TGTGCCATCAGTCTAATAGGGACAGGGAACACCGGGGAGCTGTTTTTT
cdr3_aa: CAISLIGTGNTGELFF
j_call: TRBJ2-2
clone_size: few
v_call: TRBV10-3
d_call: TRBD1

cdr3_nt: TGTGCCAGCAGCCAAGGTCGGTCCGGCCGAGATGAGCAGTTCTTC
cdr3_aa: CASSQGRSGRDEQFF
j_call: TRBJ2-1
clone_size: few
v_call: TRBV3-1
d_call: .

cdr3_nt: TGTGCCAGCAGCGTAGAAGGACGCGCAGAGACCCAGTACTTC
cdr3_aa: CASSVEGRAETQYF
j_call: TRBJ2-5
clone_size: few
v_call: TRBV9
d_call: .

cdr3_nt: TGCAGTTGCGCTAGCGGGGGTATATGGTACAATGAGCAGTTCTTC
cdr3_aa: CSCASGGIWYNEQFF
j_call: TRBJ2-1
clone_size: .
v_call: TRBV20-1
d_call: TRBD2

cdr3_nt: TGCGCCAGCAGCTTGGGCGACGTCCAGTACTTC
cdr3_aa: CASSLGDVQYF
j_call: TRBJ2-4
clone_size: .
v_call: TRBV5-1
d_call: .

cdr3_nt: TGTGCCAGCAGTATTCCCGGGATCTCAAAAGGAAACACCATATATTTT
cdr3_aa: CASSIPGISKGNTIYF
j_call: TRBJ1-3
clone_size: .
v_call: TRBV28
d_call: .

cdr3_nt: TGTGCCAGCACCCCAGGGTGGAACACCGGGGAGCTGTTTTTT
cdr3_aa: CASTPGWNTGELFF
j_call: TRBJ2-2
clone_size: .
v_call: TRBV6-1
d_call: .

cdr3_nt: TGCAGTGCTCCCCTAGAACTAGGGATCCACGATACGCAGTATTTT
cdr3_aa: CSAPLELGIHDTQYF
j_call: TRBJ2-3
clone_size: .
v_call: TRBV20-1
d_call: .